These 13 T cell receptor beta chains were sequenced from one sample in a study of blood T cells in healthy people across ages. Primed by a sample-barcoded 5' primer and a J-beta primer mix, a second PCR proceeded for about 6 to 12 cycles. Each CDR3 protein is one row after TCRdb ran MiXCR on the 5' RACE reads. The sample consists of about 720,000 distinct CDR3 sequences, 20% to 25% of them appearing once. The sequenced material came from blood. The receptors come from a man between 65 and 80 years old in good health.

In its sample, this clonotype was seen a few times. CDR3: CASSGDRGHRASNEQFF. CDR3 bases: TGTGCCAGCAGCGGGGACAGGGGTCACCGGGCGTCCAATGAGCAGTTCTTC. The rearrangement uses TRBV2 and TRBJ2-1; 10 nucleotides line up with TRBD1. Germline CDR1 SNHLY, CDR2 FYNNEI. The CDR3 length is 17 residues. V gave up 6 bases and J gave up 6 bases; unmatched junction bases: 14. Full variable domain (rest looked up from reference TRBV2 and TRBJ2-1): EPEVTQTPSHQVTQMGQEVILRCVPISNHLYFYWYRQILGQKVEFLVSFYNNEISEKSEIFDDQFSVERPDGSNFTLKIRSTKLEDSAMYFCASSGDRGHRASNEQFFGPGTRLTVL.

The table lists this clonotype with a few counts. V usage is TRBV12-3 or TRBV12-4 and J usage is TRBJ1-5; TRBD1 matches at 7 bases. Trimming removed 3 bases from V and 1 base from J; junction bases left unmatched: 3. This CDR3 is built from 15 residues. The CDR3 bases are TGTGCCAGCAGTTTCACGACAGGGAGCAATCAGCCCCAGCATTTT. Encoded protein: CASSFTTGSNQPQHF.

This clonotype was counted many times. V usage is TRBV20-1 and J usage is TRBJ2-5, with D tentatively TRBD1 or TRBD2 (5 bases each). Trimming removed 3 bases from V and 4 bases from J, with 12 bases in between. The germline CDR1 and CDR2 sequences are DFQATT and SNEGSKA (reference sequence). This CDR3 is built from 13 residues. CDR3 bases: TGCAGTGCTAGCCTTGGTGGGGGAGAGACCCAGTACTTC. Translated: CSASLGGGETQYF.

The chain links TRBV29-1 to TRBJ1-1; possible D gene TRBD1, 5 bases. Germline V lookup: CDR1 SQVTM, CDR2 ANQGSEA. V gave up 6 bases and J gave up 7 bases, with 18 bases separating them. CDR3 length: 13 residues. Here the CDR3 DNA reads TGCAGCGTAGACCACAGGTTTGAGGGTGAAGCTTTCTTT. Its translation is CSVDHRFEGEAFF.

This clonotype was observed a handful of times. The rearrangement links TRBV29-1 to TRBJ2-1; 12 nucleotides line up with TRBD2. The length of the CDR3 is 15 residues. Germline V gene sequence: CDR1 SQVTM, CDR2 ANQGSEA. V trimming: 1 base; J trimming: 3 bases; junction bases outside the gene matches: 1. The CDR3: CSVEGTSGDYNEQFF. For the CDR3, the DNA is TGCAGCGTTGAAGGGACTAGCGGGGACTACAATGAGCAGTTCTTC.

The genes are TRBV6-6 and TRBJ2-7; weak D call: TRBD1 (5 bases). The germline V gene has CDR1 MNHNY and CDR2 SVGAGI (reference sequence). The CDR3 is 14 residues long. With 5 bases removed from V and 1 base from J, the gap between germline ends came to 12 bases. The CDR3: CASSAPDNSYEQYF. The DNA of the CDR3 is TGTGCCAGCAGTGCACCGGACAATTCCTACGAGCAGTACTTC.

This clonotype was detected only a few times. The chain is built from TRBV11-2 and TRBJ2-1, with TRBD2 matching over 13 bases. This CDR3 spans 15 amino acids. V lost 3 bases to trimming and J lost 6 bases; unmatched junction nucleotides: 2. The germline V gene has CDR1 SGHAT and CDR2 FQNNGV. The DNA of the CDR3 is TGTGCCAGCAGCTTTGGACTAGCGGGAGCCAATGAGCAGTTCTTC. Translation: CASSFGLAGANEQFF.

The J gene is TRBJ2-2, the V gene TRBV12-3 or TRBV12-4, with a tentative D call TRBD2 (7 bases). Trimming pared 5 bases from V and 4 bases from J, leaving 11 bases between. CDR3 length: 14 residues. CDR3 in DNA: TGTGCCAGCAGTACGCGGGGGCCCACCGGGGAGCTGTTTTTT. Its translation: CASSTRGPTGELFF.

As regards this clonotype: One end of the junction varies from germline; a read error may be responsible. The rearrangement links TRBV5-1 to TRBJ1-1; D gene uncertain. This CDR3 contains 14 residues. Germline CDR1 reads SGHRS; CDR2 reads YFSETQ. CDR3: CTSSYRTMNTEAFF. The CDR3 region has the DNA TGCACCAGCAGCTACCGGACGATGAACACTGAAGCTTTCTTT.

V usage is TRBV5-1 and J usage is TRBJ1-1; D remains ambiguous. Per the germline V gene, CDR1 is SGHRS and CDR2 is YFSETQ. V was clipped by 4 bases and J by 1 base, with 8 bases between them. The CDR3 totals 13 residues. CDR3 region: CASSDQPNTEAFF. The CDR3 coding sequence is TGCGCCAGCAGCGACCAGCCGAACACTGAAGCTTTCTTT.

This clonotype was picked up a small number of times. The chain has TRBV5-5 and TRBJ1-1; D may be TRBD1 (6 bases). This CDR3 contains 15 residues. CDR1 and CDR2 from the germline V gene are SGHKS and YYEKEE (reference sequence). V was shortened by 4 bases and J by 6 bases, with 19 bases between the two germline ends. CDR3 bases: TGTGCCAGCAGCGAGTGGAGCGGGGGCACCGCTGAAGCTTTCTTT. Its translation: CASSEWSGGTAEAFF.

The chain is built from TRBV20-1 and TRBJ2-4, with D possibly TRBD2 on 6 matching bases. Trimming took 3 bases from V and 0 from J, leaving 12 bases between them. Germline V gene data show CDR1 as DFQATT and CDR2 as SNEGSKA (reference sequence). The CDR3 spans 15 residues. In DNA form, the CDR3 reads TGCAGTGCTAGTACTAGCATGTTAGCCAAAAACATTCAGTACTTC. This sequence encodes CSASTSMLAKNIQYF.

The CDR3 spells CASSLVDLGNQPQHF. The DNA of the CDR3 is TGTGCCAGCAGCTTGGTGGACCTCGGCAATCAGCCCCAGCATTTT. The rearrangement uses TRBV5-8 and TRBJ1-5; no clear D gene. Between the trimmed V and J ends, which lost 0 bases and 2 bases, there was a span of 9 bases. The CDR3 has 15 amino acids. Germline V CDR1 and CDR2: SGHTS, YDEGEE.